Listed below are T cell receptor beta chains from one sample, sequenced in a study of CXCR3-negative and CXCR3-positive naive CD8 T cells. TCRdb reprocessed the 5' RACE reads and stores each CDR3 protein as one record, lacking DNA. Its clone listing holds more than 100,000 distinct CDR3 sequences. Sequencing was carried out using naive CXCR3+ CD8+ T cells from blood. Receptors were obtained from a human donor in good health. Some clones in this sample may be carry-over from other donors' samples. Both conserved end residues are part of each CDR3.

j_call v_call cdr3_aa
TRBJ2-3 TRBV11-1 CASSRTSGVDTDTQYF
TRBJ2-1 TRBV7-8 CASSPGTGISYNEQFF
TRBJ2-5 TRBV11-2 CASSLEASGGRVTQYF
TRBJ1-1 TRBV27 CASSFMGGFGQVNTEAFF
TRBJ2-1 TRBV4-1 CASSQEPIGSGLYNEQFF
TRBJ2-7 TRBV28 CASSTGPNLYEQYF
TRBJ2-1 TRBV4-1 CASSQDWTGASYNEQFF
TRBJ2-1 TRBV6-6 CASSYSRSSYNEQFF
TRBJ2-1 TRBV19 CASSIGGWAGPYNEQFF
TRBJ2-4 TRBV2 CASSSVPTGLNIQYF
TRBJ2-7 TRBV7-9 CASSAQYEQYF
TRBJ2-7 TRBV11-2 CASSTTGGGEQYF
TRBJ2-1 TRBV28 CASSLQTSGSRGNEQFF
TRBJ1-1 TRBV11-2 CASSLGTGGGTEAFF